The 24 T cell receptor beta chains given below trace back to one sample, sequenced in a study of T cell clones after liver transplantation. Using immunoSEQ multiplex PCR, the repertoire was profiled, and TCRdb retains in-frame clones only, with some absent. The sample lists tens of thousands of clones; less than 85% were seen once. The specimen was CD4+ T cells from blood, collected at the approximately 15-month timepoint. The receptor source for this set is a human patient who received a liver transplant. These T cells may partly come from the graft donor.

CDR3 amino acids: CASSQSQHTTGELFF. The CDR3 nucleotides read TGCGCCAGCAGCCAAAGCCAGCATACCACCGGGGAGCTGTTTTTT. The chain employs TRBV4-1 and TRBJ2-2, with D hard to call. Germline assignment: CDR1 MGHRA and CDR2 YSYEKL. Trimming took 2 bases from V and 4 from J, leaving 11 bases between them. The CDR3 has 15 amino acids.

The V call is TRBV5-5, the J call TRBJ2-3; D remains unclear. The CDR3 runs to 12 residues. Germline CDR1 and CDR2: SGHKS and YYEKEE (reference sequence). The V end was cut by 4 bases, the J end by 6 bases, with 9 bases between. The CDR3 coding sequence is TGTGCCAGCAGCGTGGGGAAGGATACGCAGTATTTT. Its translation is CASSVGKDTQYF.

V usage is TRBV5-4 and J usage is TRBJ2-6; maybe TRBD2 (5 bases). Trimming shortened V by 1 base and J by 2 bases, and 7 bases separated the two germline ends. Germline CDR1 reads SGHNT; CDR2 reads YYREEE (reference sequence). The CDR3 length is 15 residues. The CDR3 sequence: CASSLRGTGANVLTF. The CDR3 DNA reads TGTGCCAGCAGCTTGAGAGGGACTGGGGCCAACGTCCTGACTTTC.

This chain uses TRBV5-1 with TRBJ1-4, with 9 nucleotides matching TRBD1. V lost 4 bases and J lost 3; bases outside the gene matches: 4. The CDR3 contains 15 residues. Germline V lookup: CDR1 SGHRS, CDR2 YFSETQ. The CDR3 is CASSPNRGPNEKLFF. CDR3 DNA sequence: TGCGCCAGCAGCCCCAACAGGGGGCCTAATGAAAAACTGTTTTTT.

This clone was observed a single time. CDR3: CASRQAGIADTQYF. The CDR3 bases are TGCGCCAGCAGGCAAGCGGGGATAGCAGATACGCAGTATTTT. J is TRBJ2-3 and V is TRBV5-1, with 7 bases matching TRBD2. The V and J ends lost 5 bases and 4 bases, in that order; junction bases with no gene match: 7. The CDR3 has 14 amino acids. Per germline, CDR1 SGHRS and CDR2 YFSETQ.

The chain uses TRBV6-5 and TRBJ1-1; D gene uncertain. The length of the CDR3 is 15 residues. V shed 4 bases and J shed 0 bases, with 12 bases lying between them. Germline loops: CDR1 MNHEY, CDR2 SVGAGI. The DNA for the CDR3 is TGTGCCAGCAGTTCCCCTGGCGGTCTGAACACTGAAGCTTTCTTT. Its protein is CASSSPGGLNTEAFF.

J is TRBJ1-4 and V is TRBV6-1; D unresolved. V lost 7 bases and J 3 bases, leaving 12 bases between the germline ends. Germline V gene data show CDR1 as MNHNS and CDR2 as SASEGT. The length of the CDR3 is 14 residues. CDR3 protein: CASNLRNANEKLFF. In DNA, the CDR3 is TGTGCCAGCAATCTGCGGAATGCTAATGAAAAACTGTTTTTT.

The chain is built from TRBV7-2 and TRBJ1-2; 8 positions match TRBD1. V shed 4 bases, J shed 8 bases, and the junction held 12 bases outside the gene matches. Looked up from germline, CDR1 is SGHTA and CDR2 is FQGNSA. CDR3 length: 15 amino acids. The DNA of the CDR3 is TGTGCCAGCAGCTCGGACTATCAGGGGGCGGAGGGCTACACCTTC. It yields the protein CASSSDYQGAEGYTF.

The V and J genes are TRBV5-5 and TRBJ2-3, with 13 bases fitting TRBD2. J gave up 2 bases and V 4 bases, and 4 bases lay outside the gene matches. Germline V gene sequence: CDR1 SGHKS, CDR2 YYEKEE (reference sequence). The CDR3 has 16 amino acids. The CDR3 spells CASSPGLAGDTDTQYF. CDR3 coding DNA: TGTGCCAGCAGCCCCGGACTAGCGGGAGACACAGATACGCAGTATTTT.

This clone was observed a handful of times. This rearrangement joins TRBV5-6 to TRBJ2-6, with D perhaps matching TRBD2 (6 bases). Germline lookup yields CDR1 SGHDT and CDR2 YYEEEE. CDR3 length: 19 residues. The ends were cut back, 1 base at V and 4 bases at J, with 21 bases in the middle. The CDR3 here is CASSLIVGQVADGANVLTF. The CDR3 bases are TGTGCCAGCAGCTTGATAGTAGGGCAAGTAGCGGACGGGGCCAACGTCCTGACTTTC.

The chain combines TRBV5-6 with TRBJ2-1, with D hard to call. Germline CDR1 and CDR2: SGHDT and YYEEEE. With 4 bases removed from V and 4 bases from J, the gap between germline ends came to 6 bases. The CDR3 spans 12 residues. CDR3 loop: CASSPQYNEQFF. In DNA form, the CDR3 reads TGTGCCAGCAGCCCCCAGTACAATGAGCAGTTCTTC.

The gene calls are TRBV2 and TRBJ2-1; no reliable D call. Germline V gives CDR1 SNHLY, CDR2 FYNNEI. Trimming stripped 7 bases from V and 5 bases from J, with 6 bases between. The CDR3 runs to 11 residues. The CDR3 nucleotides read TGTGCCAGCATGTACAACAATGAGCAGTTCTTC. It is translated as CASMYNNEQFF.

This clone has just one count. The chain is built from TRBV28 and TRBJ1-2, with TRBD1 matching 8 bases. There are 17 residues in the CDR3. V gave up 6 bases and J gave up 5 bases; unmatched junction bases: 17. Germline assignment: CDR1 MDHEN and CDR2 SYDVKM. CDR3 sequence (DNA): TGTGCCAGCAGCCCTACGGCCTTAACTCAGGGGGCGTATGGCTACACCTTC. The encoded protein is CASSPTALTQGAYGYTF.

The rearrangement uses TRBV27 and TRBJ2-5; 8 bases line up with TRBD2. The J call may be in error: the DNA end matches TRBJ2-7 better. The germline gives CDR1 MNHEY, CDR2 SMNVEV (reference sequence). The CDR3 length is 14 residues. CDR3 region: CASRREAGLYEQYF. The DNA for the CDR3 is TGTGCCAGCAGGCGGGAGGCAGGACTCTACGAGCAGTACTTC.

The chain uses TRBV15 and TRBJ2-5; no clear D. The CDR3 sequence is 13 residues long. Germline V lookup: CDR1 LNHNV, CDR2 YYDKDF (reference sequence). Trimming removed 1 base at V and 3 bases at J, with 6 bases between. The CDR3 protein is CATSRGPEETQYF. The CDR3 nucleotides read TGTGCCACCAGCAGAGGCCCTGAAGAGACCCAGTACTTC. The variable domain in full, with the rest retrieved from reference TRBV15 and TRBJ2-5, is DAMVIQNPRYQVTQFGKPVTLSCSQTLNHNVMYWYQQKSSQAPKLLFHYYDKDFNNEADTPDNFQSRRPNTSFCFLDIRSPGLGDTAMYLCATSRGPEETQYFGPGTRLLVL.

CDR3 in amino acids: CASSETSEDEQFF. The CDR3 nucleotides are TGTGCCAGCAGTGAAACTAGCGAGGATGAGCAGTTCTTC. This chain connects TRBV6-4 to TRBJ2-1; 7 positions agree with TRBD2. Germline CDR1 MRHNA, CDR2 SNTAGT. The CDR3 contains 13 residues. The junction had 4 bases not matched to a gene; V was cut back by 3 bases and J by 8 bases.

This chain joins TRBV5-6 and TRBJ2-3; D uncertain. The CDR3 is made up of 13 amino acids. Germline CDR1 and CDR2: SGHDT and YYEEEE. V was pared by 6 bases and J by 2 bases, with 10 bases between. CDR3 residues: CASNSRPTDTQYF. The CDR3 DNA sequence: TGTGCCAGCAACTCTCGACCCACAGATACGCAGTATTTT.

The CDR3 spells CASSQEFENIQYF. Written as DNA, the CDR3 is TGCGCCAGCAGCCAAGAATTCGAAAACATTCAGTACTTC. The chain uses TRBV4-1 and TRBJ2-4, with D hard to call. The CDR3 is 13 amino acids. Germline CDR1 and CDR2: MGHRA and YSYEKL. Trimming stripped 0 bases from V and 5 bases from J, with 5 bases between.

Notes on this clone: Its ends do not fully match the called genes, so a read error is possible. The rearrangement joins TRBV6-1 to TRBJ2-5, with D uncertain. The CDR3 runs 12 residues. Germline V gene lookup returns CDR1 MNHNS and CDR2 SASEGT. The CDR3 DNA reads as TGTGCCAGCAGCGAAGGGTGGGAGACCCAGTACTTC. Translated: CASSEGWETQYF.

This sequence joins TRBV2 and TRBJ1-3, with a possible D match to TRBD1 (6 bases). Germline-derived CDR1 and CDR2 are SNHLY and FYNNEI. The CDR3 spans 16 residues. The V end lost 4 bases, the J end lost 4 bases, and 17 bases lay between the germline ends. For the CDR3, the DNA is TGTGCCAGCAGTGGACAGGCGACCGGGTACGGAAACACCATATATTTT. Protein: CASSGQATGYGNTIYF.

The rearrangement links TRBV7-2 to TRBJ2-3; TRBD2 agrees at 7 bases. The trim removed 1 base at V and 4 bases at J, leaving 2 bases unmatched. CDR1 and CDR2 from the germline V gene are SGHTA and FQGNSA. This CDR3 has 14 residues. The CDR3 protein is CASSLGGRPDTQYF. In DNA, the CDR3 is TGTGCCAGCAGCTTAGGCGGGAGACCAGATACGCAGTATTTT.

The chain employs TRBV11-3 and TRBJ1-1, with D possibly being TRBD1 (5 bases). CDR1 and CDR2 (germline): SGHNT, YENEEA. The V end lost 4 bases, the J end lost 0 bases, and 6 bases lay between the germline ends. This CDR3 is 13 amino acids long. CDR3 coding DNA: TGTGCCAGCAGCTCGACAGTGAACACTGAAGCTTTCTTT. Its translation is CASSSTVNTEAFF.

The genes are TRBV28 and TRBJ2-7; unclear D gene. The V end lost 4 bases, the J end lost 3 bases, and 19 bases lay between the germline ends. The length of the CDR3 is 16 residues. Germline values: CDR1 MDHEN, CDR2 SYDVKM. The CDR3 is CASSSPGVALGYEQYF. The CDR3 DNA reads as TGTGCCAGCAGTTCTCCCGGAGTAGCCCTAGGCTACGAGCAGTACTTC.

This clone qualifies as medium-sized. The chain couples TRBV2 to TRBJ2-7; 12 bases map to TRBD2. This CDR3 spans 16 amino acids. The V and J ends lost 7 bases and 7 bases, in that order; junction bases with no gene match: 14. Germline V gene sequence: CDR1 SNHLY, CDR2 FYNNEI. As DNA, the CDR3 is TGTGCCAGCATCCCCGAAAGACTAGCGGGAGTCGGGGAGCAGTACGTC. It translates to CASIPERLAGVGEQYV.